This T cell receptor (beta chain) was retrieved from a study of cytomegalovirus exposure and HLA in healthy donors. The method was immunoSEQ multiplex PCR; TCRdb's version includes in-frame clones alone and lacks a portion of them. Among fewer than 150,000 clones listed, approximately 88% were seen once. V shed 6 bases, J shed 5 bases, and the junction held 10 bases outside the gene matches. Germline CDR1 reads MNHEY; CDR2 reads SVGAGI. This CDR3 has 15 amino acids. For this clone: Its specificity is unknown.

The donors were part of the roughly 130-subject validation cohort, which stood apart from the 666-subject first cohort. Study outcomes and limitations: Reported results showed that the classifier diagnosed cytomegalovirus status with high specificity and sensitivity. Generally TCR sequences proved uncommon, though certain public TCRs appeared in numerous donors.

The chain has TRBV6-5 and TRBJ2-5; TRBD1 aligns across 9 bases. Sequenced sample: PBMCs. The clonotype comes from a man younger than 30 in good health and CMV-seronegative. The chain's CDR3 is CASSFRDRVVETQYF. The CDR3 DNA follows: TGTGCCAGCAGCTTCCGGGACAGGGTCGTTGAGACCCAGTACTTC.